This is a list of T cell receptor beta chains from one sample in a study of cytotoxic CD8 clonotypes in ibrutinib-treated CLL. Generated by immunoSEQ multiplex PCR, the TCRdb table keeps only in-frame clones and is missing some. Of about 160,000 clones in the sample, about four fifths are singletons; the top ten hold roughly 4.6%. The input for sequencing was PBMCs, taken after 24 months of ibrutinib treatment. These receptors came from a human donor with chronic lymphocytic leukemia. Each CDR3 is given with its conserved first and last residue. D genes are given only for firm matches. The size entry is marked missing in some rows and otherwise reads once, few, many or a size class.

d_call j_call clone_size v_call cdr3_nt cdr3_aa
- TRBJ1-1 - TRBV9 TGTGCCAGCACTCCCCCCCCACAGGGCAAGGGAATCACTGAAGCTTTCTTT CASTPPPQGKGITEAFF
TRBD1 TRBJ1-4 - TRBV19 TGTGCCAGTGCCCCCTCAGGGGGGGATGAAAAACTGTTTTTT CASAPSGGDEKLFF
- TRBJ2-1 - TRBV5-1 TGCGCCAGCAGCTATATACCAGACAATGAGCAGTTCTTC CASSYIPDNEQFF
TRBD1 TRBJ2-7 - TRBV4-3 TGCGCCAGCAGCCAAGAAGATCCCGGACAGGGGTCCTACGAGCAGTACTTC CASSQEDPGQGSYEQYF
TRBD1 TRBJ1-2 - TRBV11-2 TGTGCCAGCAGCGGACAGGGAGGAAACTATGGCTACACCTTC CASSGQGGNYGYTF
- TRBJ1-3 once TRBV5-1 TGCGCCAGCAGCTTGGTTGCTTCCGGGGTTTCTGGAAACACCATATATTTT CASSLVASGVSGNTIYF
TRBD1 TRBJ1-2 - TRBV7-9 TGTGCCAGCAGCTTTTTTAAAGGGGGCCTCGGCTACACCTTC CASSFFKGGLGYTF
- TRBJ2-3 - TRBV6-1 TGTGCCAGCAGTGAAATGGCCATGAGACGGAATACGCAGTATTTT CASSEMAMRRNTQYF
TRBD2 TRBJ2-7 - TRBV4-2 TGTGCCAGCAGCCAAGAGCGGAGCGGGGGTACCTCCTACGAGCAGTACTTC CASSQERSGGTSYEQYF
- TRBJ1-1 - TRBV18 TGTGCCAGCTCACCACTAGAAGGGAACACTGAAGCTTTCTTT CASSPLEGNTEAFF
TRBD2 TRBJ2-5 - TRBV7-2 TGTGCCAGCAGCTCCGGGGGGGCAGAGACCCAGTACTTC CASSSGGAETQYF
- TRBJ2-7 - TRBV6-1 TGTGCCAGCAGTGAACGAGGGTTCTACGAGCAGTACTTC CASSERGFYEQYF
- TRBJ2-3 - TRBV6-1 TGTGCCAGCAGGAGAGTAATTAGCACAGATACGCAGTATTTT CASRRVISTDTQYF
- TRBJ1-5 - TRBV6-5 TGTGCCAGCAGTCAGACTCGAACTCAGCCCCAGCATTTT CASSQTRTQPQHF
- TRBJ1-1 - TRBV7-8 TGTGCCAGCAGCTTCATCAGACCAGCCTTCATGAACACTGAAGCTTTCTTT CASSFIRPAFMNTEAFF
TRBD1 TRBJ1-2 - TRBV19 TGTGCCAGTAGTACAGCGGGGACAGGGGACTATGGCTACACCTTC CASSTAGTGDYGYTF
- TRBJ1-2 - TRBV2 TGTGCCAGTCGACTGGAGTTCTATGGCTACACCTTC CASRLEFYGYTF
TRBD1 TRBJ1-2 few TRBV4-3 TGCGCCAGCAGCAGACAGGGGACAGGCTTGGGCTACACCTTC CASSRQGTGLGYTF
- TRBJ1-2 - TRBV6-5 TGTGCCAGCAGCCGATTCCTTAGAACTTATGGCTACACCTTC CASSRFLRTYGYTF
TRBD1 TRBJ1-1 - TRBV5-1 TGCGCCAGCAGCTTGGGCCGGTACGCAGGGGGTGGTGAAGCTTTCTTT CASSLGRYAGGGEAFF
TRBD1 TRBJ1-3 once TRBV18 TGTGCCAGCTCACCTCGGACAGGGCTAAACTCTGGAAACACCATATATTTT CASSPRTGLNSGNTIYF
- TRBJ2-5 - TRBV11-2 TGTGCCAGCAGCGCCATGAGTAGGGAAAAGACCCAGTACTTC CASSAMSREKTQYF
TRBD1 TRBJ2-7 few TRBV4-1 TGCGCCAGCAGCCAAGTACCGGGACAGGCCGAGCAGTACTTC CASSQVPGQAEQYF
- TRBJ1-1 - TRBV5-1 TGCGCCAGCAGCTTGGGATTGGCGATGAACACTGAAGCTTTCTTT CASSLGLAMNTEAFF
- TRBJ2-7 - TRBV9 TGTGCCAGCAGCGTATTAGGGACCTCCTACGAGCAGTACTTC CASSVLGTSYEQYF
- TRBJ1-1 - TRBV2 TGTGCCAGCAGTGAGAGATCCATGGACACTGAAGCTTTCTTT CASSERSMDTEAFF
- TRBJ1-1 once TRBV5-1 TGCGCCAGCAGCGCGACAGTTGAGAACACTGAAGCTTTCTTT CASSATVENTEAFF
- TRBJ1-2 - TRBV18 TGTGCCAGCTCACGGGTGGACTATGGCTACACCTTC CASSRVDYGYTF
TRBD1 TRBJ1-6 - TRBV27 TGTGCCAGCAGTCTACAGGGGGCAGGAGGAAATTCACCCCTCCACTTT CASSLQGAGGNSPLHF
- TRBJ1-1 - TRBV9 TGTGCCAGCAGCGTAGGGGGGCGCGAGCCCATCACTGAAGCTTTCTTT CASSVGGREPITEAFF
- TRBJ2-5 - TRBV5-1 TGCGCCAGCAGCTTATGGGGGGAGACCCAGTACTTC CASSLWGETQYF
TRBD1 TRBJ1-6 few TRBV7-2 TGTGCCAGCAGGCTAGTCACCGGGACAGATAATTCACCCCTCCACTTT CASRLVTGTDNSPLHF
TRBD1 TRBJ1-4 - TRBV27 TGTGCCAGCCAAGGACAGGGCGAATGGGAAAAACTGTTTTTT CASQGQGEWEKLFF
- TRBJ1-5 - TRBV7-6 TGTGCCAGCAGCTTAGCCACAGGGCCCAATCAGCCCCAGCATTTT CASSLATGPNQPQHF
- TRBJ2-5 once TRBV9 TGTGCCAGCAGCTCTCAGGGGTCGCTTACCCAAGAGACCCAGTACTTC CASSSQGSLTQETQYF
- TRBJ2-3 - TRBV4-1 TGCGCCAGCAGCCAAGTCCAGCAACCTAGCACAGATACGCAGTATTTT CASSQVQQPSTDTQYF
- TRBJ1-2 many TRBV18 TGTGCCACTTATTTACAGGGTTTAAGGTACGGCTACACCTTC CATYLQGLRYGYTF
- TRBJ1-2 - TRBV18 TGTGCCAGCTCACCATCCGCGCAGGGGCCTTTGTTCGGGTATGGCTACACCTTC CASSPSAQGPLFGYGYTF
- TRBJ1-3 - TRBV7-2 TGTGCCAGCAGTCCGGGGGGGGGCGCAGTGATTGGTAACACCATATATTTT CASSPGGGAVIGNTIYF
- TRBJ2-1 once TRBV5-1 TGCGCCAGCAGCTTGGGGGGGCCGGGCAATGAGCAGTTCTTC CASSLGGPGNEQFF
- TRBJ1-1 - TRBV14 TGTGCCAGCAGCCAAGGGCAGAACACTGAAGCTTTCTTT CASSQGQNTEAFF
TRBD2 TRBJ2-1 - TRBV28 TGTGCCAGCAGTTTACGGCTAGCGGGGCACAATGAGCAGTTCTTC CASSLRLAGHNEQFF
- TRBJ1-1 - TRBV5-1 TGCGCCAGCAGAATAGGAGGGGGATTGATCACTGAAGCTTTCTTT CASRIGGGLITEAFF
- TRBJ1-1 - TRBV28 TGTGCCAGTATACCGACAGGCCGCGGTGCTGAAGCTTTCTTT CASIPTGRGAEAFF
- TRBJ1-6 few TRBV7-2 TGTGCCAGCAGCCCACAGGACGGCTATAATTCACCCCTCCACTTT CASSPQDGYNSPLHF
TRBD2 TRBJ2-5 - TRBV30 TGTGCCTGGAGTCCGGGACGGGGGGGAGTAGAGACCCAGTACTTC CAWSPGRGGVETQYF
- TRBJ1-2 once TRBV28 TGTGCCAGCAGCCTTCCTTCGGGGCAGAACTATGGCTACACCTTC CASSLPSGQNYGYTF
TRBD1 TRBJ2-7 - TRBV6-5 TGTGCCAGCAGTTTTAGACAGGGGTCCTACGAGCAGTACTTC CASSFRQGSYEQYF
- TRBJ1-4 - TRBV2 TGTGCCAGCAGTGACGAACTGACAACTAATGAAAAACTGTTTTTT CASSDELTTNEKLFF
- TRBJ2-3 - TRBV7-9 TGTGCCAGCAGCTTAGGGCAGGCTTCGGATACGCAGTATTTT CASSLGQASDTQYF
- TRBJ2-1 once TRBV5-8 TGTGCCAGCAGCACCGGAGCAGTTTCCTACAATGAGCAGTTCTTC CASSTGAVSYNEQFF
- TRBJ1-1 - TRBV15 TGTGCCACCAGCACCGAAATACAGGTTAACACTGAAGCTTTCTTT CATSTEIQVNTEAFF
TRBD1 TRBJ1-3 - TRBV5-1 TGCGCCAGCAGCTTGCAGGGGGTGATCTCTGGAAACACCATATATTTT CASSLQGVISGNTIYF
- TRBJ2-7 - TRBV6-1 TGTGCCAGCAGTGGCGGGTACGAGCAGTACTTC CASSGGYEQYF
- TRBJ1-1 - TRBV11-2 TGTGCCAGCAGCCCCAGGGCAGGTACGACTGAAGCTTTCTTT CASSPRAGTTEAFF